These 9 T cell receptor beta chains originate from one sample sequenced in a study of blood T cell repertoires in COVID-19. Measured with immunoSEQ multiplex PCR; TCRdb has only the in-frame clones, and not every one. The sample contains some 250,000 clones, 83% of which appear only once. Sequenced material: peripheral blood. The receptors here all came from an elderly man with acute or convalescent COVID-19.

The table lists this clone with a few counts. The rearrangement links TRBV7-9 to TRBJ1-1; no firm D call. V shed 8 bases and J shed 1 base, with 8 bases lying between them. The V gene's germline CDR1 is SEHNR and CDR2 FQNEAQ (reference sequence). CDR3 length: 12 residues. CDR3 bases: TGTGCCAGCGGTCCAGAGAACACTGAAGCTTTCTTT. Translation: CASGPENTEAFF. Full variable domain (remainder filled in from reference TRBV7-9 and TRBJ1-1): DTGVSQNPRHKITKRGQNVTFRCDPISEHNRLYWYRQTLGQGPEFLTYFQNEAQLEKSRLLSDRFSAERPKGSFSTLEIQRTEQGDSAMYLCASGPENTEAFFGQGTRLTVV.

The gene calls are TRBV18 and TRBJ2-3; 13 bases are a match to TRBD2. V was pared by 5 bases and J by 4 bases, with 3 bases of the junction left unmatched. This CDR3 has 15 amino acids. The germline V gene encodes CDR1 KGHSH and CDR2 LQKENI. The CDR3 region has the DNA TGTGCCAGCTCATCACTAGCGGGAGGGCCAGATACGCAGTATTTT. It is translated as CASSSLAGGPDTQYF. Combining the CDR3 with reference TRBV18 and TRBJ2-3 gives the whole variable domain NAGVMQNPRHLVRRRGQEARLRCSPMKGHSHVYWYRQLPEEGLKFMVYLQKENIIDESGMPKERFSAEFPKEGPSILRIQQVVRGDSAAYFCASSSLAGGPDTQYFGPGTRLTVL.

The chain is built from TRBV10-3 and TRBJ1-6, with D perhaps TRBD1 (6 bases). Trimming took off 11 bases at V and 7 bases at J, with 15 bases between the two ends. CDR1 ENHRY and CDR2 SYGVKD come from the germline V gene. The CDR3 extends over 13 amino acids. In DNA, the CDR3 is TGTGCCTCTCACAGGGAGGGCAATTCACCCCTCCACTTT. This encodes CASHREGNSPLHF.

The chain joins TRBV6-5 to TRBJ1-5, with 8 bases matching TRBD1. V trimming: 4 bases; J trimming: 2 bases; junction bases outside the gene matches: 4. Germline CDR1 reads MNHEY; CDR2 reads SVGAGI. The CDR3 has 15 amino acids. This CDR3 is CASSSGGSGNQPQHF. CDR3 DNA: TGTGCCAGCAGTTCAGGGGGCAGCGGCAATCAGCCCCAGCATTTT.

The CDR3 region is CASSLNRAEQYF. The CDR3 bases are TGTGCCAGCAGCCTCAACAGGGCCGAGCAGTACTTC. The chain carries TRBV14 and TRBJ2-7, with TRBD1 as a possible D gene (6 bases). The germline CDR1 and CDR2 sequences are SGHDN and FVKESK. V gave up 4 bases and J gave up 6 bases, with 10 bases separating them. The CDR3 is 12 residues long.

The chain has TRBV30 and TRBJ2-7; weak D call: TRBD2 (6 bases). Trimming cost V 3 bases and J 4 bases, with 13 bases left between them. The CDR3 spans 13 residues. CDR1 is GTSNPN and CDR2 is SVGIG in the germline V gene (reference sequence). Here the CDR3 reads CAWRTPGVYEQYF. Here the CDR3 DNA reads TGTGCCTGGAGGACACCGGGGGTTTACGAGCAGTACTTC.

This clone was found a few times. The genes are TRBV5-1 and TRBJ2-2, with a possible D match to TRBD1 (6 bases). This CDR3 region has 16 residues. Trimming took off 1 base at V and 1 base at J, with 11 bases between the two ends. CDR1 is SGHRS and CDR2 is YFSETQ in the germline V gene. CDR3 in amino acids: CASSLPGALNTGELFF. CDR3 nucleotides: TGCGCCAGCAGCTTGCCAGGGGCCCTGAACACCGGGGAGCTGTTTTTT.

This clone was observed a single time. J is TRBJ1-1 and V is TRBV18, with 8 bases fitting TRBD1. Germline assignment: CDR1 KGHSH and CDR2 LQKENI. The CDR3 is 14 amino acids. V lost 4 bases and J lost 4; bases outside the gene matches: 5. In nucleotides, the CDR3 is TGTGCCAGCTCACAAGGACAGGGTGGCACTGAAGCTTTCTTT. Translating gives CASSQGQGGTEAFF.

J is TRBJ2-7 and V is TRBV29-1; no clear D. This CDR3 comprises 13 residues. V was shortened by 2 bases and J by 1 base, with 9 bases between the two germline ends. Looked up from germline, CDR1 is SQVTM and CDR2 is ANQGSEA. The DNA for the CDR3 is TGCAGCGTTGAACTCCCAGCGTCCTACGAGCAGTACTTC. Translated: CSVELPASYEQYF.